This TCR beta chain was identified during a study of cytomegalovirus exposure and HLA in healthy donors. Overall study results and limits: For most TCR sequences rarity was the rule, although some public TCRs occurred in many donors. Upon later analysis, HLA-associated TCR beta chains proved more clonally expanded than other, equally common chains.

The germline V gene has CDR1 LNHDA and CDR2 SQIVND (reference sequence). CDR3 size: 16 residues. Trimming shortened V by 3 bases and J by 1 base, and 13 bases separated the two germline ends. Of note for this clone: The antigen remains undetermined.

A multiplex PCR was run with 60 Vbeta primers and 13 Jbeta primers. Assay: immunoSEQ multiplex PCR; the TCRdb copy retains only in-frame clones and omits some. The sample lists more than 80,000 clones; about 81% were seen once. The TCR originated in a male donor in good health and CMV-seropositive. The chain links TRBV19 to TRBJ1-5; D is unclear. Input material: PBMCs. The CDR3 DNA reads as TGTGCCAGTAGTATGGAGTCCCGTGGGAGCAATCAGCCCCAGCATTTT. Translated: CASSMESRGSNQPQHF. Full variable domain (missing parts from reference TRBV19 and TRBJ1-5): DGGITQSPKYLFRKEGQNVTLSCEQNLNHDAMYWYRQDPGQGLRLIYYSQIVNDFQKGDIAEGYSVSREKKESFPLTVTSAQKNPTAFYLCASSMESRGSNQPQHFGDGTRLSIL.